This TCR beta chain was found in a study of identical twins. Study-wide results and limits: Invariant cells of the MAIT and iNKT types might have partly distorted the zero-insertion analyses.

This clonotype was recorded a few times. Its antigen remains unidentified. TCRdb reprocessed the 5' RACE reads via MiXCR and lists one record per CDR3 protein. The sample records around 370,000 distinct CDR3 sequences, 8.5% to 10% being singletons. Sequencing was carried out using naive T cells sorted from blood. The receptor was isolated from a woman aged 50 to 60 in good health.

DNA of the CDR3: TGTGCCATCAGTCTCGGGACAGGGGAGACCCAGTACTTC. It translates to CAISLGTGETQYF. The rearrangement uses TRBV10-3 and TRBJ2-5, with TRBD1 matching 9 bases. The CDR3 contains 13 residues. CDR1 is ENHRY and CDR2 is SYGVKD in the germline V gene. V was pared by 5 bases and J by 5 bases, with 3 bases of the junction left unmatched.